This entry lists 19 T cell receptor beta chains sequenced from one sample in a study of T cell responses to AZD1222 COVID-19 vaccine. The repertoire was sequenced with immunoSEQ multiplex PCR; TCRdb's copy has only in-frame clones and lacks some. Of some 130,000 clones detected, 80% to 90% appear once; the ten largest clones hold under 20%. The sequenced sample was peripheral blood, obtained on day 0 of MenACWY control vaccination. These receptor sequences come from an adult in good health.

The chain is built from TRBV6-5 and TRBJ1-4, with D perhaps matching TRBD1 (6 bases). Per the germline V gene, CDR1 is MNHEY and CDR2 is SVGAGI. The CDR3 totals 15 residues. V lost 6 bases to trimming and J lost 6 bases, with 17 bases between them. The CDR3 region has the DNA TGTGCCAGCAGCCCCCAGGGGAATGTGGATGAAAAACTGTTTTTT. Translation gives CASSPQGNVDEKLFF.

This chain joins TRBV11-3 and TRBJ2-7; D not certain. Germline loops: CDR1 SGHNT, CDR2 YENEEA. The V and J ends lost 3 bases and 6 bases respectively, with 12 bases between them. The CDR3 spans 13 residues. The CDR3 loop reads CASSLGPSAEQYF. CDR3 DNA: TGTGCCAGCAGCTTGGGCCCGTCCGCCGAGCAGTACTTC.

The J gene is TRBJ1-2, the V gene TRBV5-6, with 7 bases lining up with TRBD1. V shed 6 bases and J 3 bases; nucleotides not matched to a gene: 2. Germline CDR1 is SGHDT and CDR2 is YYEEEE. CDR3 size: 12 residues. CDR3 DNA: TGTGCCAGCAACGACAGGGACTATGGCTACACCTTC. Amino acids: CASNDRDYGYTF.

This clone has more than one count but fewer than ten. This CDR3 reads CAWRGDRGEGYTF. The CDR3 DNA sequence: TGTGCCTGGAGGGGGGACAGGGGTGAGGGCTACACCTTC. The chain links TRBV30 to TRBJ1-2; 10 bases fit TRBD1. V gave up 3 bases and J gave up 8 bases; unmatched junction bases: 6. CDR3 length: 13 amino acids. In germline, CDR1 is GTSNPN, CDR2 SVGIG (reference sequence).

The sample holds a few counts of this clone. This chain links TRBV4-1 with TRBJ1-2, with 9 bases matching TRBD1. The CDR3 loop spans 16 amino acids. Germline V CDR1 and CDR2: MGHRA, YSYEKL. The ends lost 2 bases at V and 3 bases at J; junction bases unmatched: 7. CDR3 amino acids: CASSQPYRGLDYGYTF. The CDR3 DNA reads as TGCGCCAGCAGCCAACCTTACAGGGGGCTGGACTATGGCTACACCTTC.

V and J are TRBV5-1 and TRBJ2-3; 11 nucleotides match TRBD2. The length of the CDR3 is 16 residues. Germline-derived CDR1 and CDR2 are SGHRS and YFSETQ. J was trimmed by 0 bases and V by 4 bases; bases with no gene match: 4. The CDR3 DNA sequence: TGCGCCAGCAGCCGGGGACTAGCGGTTAGCACAGATACGCAGTATTTT. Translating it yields CASSRGLAVSTDTQYF.

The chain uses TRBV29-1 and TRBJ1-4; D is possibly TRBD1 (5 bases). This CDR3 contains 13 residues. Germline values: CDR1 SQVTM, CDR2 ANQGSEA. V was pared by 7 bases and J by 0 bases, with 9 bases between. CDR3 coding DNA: TGCAGCGCGGGACTTTCAACTAATGAAAAACTGTTTTTT. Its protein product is CSAGLSTNEKLFF.

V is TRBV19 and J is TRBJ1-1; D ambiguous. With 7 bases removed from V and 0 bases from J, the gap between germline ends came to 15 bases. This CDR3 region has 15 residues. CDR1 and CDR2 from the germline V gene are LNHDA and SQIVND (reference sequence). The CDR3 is CASKRYGFMNTEAFF. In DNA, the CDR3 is TGTGCCAGTAAGAGATACGGCTTCATGAACACTGAAGCTTTCTTT.

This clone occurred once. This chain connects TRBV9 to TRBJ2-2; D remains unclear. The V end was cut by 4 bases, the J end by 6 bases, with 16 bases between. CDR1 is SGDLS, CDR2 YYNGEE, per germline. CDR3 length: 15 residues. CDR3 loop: CASSPRALVAGELFF. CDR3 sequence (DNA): TGTGCCAGCAGCCCGAGAGCATTGGTTGCCGGGGAGCTGTTTTTT.

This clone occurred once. CDR3 region: CASSQAQGEPGELFF. The CDR3 coding sequence is TGCGCCAGCAGCCAAGCCCAGGGCGAGCCCGGGGAGCTGTTTTTT. The chain couples TRBV4-1 to TRBJ2-2; tentative D call: TRBD1 (5 bases). Trimming pared 1 base from V and 6 bases from J, leaving 12 bases between. The germline V gene encodes CDR1 MGHRA and CDR2 YSYEKL. This CDR3 is built from 15 residues.

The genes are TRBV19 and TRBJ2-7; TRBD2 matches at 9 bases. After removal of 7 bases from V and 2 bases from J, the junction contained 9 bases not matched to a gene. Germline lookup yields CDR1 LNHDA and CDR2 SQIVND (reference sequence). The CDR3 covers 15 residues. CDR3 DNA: TGTGCCAGTACCCTCCGACTAGCGGCAACCTACGAGCAGTACTTC. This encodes CASTLRLAATYEQYF.

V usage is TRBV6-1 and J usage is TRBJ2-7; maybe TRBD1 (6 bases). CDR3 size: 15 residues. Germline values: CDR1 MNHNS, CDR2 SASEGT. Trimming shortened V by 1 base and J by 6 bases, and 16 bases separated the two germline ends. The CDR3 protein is CASSEVGLGGGEQYF. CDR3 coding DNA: TGTGCCAGCAGTGAAGTGGGTCTAGGGGGTGGCGAGCAGTACTTC.

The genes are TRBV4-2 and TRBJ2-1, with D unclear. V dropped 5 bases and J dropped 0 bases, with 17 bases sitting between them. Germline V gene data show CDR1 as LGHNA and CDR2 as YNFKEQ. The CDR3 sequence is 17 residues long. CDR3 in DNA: TGTGCCAGCAGCGCGTCGGGTCTGGCGTACTCCTACAATGAGCAGTTCTTC. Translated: CASSASGLAYSYNEQFF.

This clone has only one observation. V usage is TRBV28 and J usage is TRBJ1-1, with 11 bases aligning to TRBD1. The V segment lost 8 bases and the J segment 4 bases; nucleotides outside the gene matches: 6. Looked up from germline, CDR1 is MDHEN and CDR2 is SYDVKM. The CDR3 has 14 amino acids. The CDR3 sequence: CASGWTGGITEAFF. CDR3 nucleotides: TGTGCCAGCGGGTGGACAGGGGGCATCACTGAAGCTTTCTTT.

CDR3 bases: TGTGCCAGCAGTTTATGGGGACAGGGCGGGGCTGAAGCTTTCTTT. Protein product: CASSLWGQGGAEAFF. The rearrangement joins TRBV28 to TRBJ1-1, with TRBD1 identical over 9 bases. CDR1 and CDR2 (germline): MDHEN, SYDVKM. The ends lost 0 bases at V and 6 bases at J; junction bases unmatched: 5. The CDR3 runs 15 residues.

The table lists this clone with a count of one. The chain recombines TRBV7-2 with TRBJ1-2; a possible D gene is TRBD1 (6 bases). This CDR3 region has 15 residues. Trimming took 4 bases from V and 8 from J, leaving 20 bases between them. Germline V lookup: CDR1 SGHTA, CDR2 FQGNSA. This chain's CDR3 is CASSSRVGLRGGYTF. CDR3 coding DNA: TGTGCCAGCAGCTCCCGGGTGGGGCTCAGGGGCGGCTACACCTTC.

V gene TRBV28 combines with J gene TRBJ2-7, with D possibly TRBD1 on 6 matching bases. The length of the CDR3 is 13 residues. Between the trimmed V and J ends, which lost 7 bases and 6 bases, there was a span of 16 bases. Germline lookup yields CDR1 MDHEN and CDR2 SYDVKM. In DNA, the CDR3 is TGTGCCAGCACCCTTGGGGGCCGAGGCGAGCAGTACTTC. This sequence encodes CASTLGGRGEQYF.

The CDR3 spells CATSRFGEGNIQYF. Written as DNA, the CDR3 is TGTGCCACCAGCAGATTCGGGGAAGGAAACATTCAGTACTTC. The chain employs TRBV15 and TRBJ2-4, with a weak D call TRBD2 (5 bases). V shed 2 bases and J shed 6 bases, with 11 bases lying between them. Germline V lookup: CDR1 LNHNV, CDR2 YYDKDF (reference sequence). The CDR3 loop spans 14 amino acids. Based on the CDR3 plus reference TRBV15 and TRBJ2-4, the full variable domain is DAMVIQNPRYQVTQFGKPVTLSCSQTLNHNVMYWYQQKSSQAPKLLFHYYDKDFNNEADTPDNFQSRRPNTSFCFLDIRSPGLGDTAMYLCATSRFGEGNIQYFGAGTRLSVL.

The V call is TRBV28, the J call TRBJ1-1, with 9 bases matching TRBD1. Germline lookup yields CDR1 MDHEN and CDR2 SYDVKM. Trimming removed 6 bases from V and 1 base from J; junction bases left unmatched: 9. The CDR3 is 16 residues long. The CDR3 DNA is TGTGCCAGCAGGTCTGGACAGGGGCGTGGGAACACTGAAGCTTTCTTT. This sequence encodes CASRSGQGRGNTEAFF.